This TCR beta chain appears in the sequencing data of a study of T cell repertoires in cytomegalovirus infection. As for the study in general: Carrying CMV and the relevant HLA type showed in public TCR beta signatures.

TCRdb re-called the reads through MiXCR, storing one row per CDR3 protein. The top ten clones hold around 15% of a sample with some 450,000 distinct CDR3 sequences, approximately 31% of them seen once. The CDR3 consists of 18 residues. With 4 bases removed from V and 0 bases from J, the gap between germline ends came to 16 bases. The gene calls are TRBV12-3 or TRBV12-4 and TRBJ2-6; D gene ambiguous. This clonotype was sampled from a human donor in good health (CMV status not recorded). Some clones in this sample may be carry-over from other donors' samples. The sample was PBMCs. The CDR3 sequence: CASSYPYDFSSGANVLTF. The DNA for the CDR3 is TGTGCCAGCAGTTACCCCTACGACTTTAGCTCTGGGGCCAACGTCCTGACTTTC.